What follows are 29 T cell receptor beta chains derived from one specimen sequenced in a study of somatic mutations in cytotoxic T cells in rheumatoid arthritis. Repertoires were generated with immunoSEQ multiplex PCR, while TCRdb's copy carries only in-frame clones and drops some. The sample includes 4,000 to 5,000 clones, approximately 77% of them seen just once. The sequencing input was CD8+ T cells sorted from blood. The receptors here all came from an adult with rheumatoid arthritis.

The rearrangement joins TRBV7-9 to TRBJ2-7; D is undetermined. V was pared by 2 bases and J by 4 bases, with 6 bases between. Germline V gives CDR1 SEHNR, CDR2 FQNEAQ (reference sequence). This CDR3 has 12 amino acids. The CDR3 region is CASSLPGYEQYF. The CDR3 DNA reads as TGTGCCAGCAGCTTACCTGGTTACGAGCAGTACTTC.

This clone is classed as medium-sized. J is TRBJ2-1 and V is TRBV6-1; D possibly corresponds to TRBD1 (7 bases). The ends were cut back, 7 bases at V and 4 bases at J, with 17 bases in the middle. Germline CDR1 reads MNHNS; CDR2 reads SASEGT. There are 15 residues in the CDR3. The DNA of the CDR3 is TGTGCCAGCATGGAGGGGGCGGGACCTTACAATGAGCAGTTCTTC. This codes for CASMEGAGPYNEQFF.

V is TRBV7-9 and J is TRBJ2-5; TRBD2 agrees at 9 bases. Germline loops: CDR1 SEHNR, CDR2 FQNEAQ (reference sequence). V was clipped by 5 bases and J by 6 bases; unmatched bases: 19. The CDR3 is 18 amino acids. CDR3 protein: CASSADPRLADFQKTQYF. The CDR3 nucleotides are TGTGCCAGCAGCGCGGACCCAAGACTAGCGGACTTCCAGAAGACCCAGTACTTC. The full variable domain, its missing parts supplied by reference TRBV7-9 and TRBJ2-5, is DTGVSQNPRHKITKRGQNVTFRCDPISEHNRLYWYRQTLGQGPEFLTYFQNEAQLEKSRLLSDRFSAERPKGSFSTLEIQRTEQGDSAMYLCASSADPRLADFQKTQYFGPGTRLLVL.

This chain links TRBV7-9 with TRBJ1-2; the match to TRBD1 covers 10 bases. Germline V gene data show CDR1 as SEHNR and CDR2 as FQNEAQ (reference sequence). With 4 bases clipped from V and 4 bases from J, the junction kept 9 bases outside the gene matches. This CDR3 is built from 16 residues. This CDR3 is CASSSSGTGASYGYTF. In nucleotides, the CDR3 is TGTGCCAGCAGCTCCTCCGGGACAGGGGCCTCCTATGGCTACACCTTC.

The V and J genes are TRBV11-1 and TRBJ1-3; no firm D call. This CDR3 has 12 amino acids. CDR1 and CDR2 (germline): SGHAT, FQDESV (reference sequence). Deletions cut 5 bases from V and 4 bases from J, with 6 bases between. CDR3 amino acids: CASSEGGNTIYF. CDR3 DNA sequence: TGTGCCAGCAGCGAAGGGGGAAACACCATATATTTT.

Here the CDR3 DNA reads TGTGCCAGCAGCCTCTACGAGCAGTACTTC. Its translation: CASSLYEQYF. The chain carries TRBV27 and TRBJ2-7; D not resolved. The CDR3 spans 10 residues. Germline-derived CDR1 and CDR2 are MNHEY and SMNVEV (reference sequence). The V end lost 6 bases, the J end lost 3 bases, and 3 bases lay between the germline ends.

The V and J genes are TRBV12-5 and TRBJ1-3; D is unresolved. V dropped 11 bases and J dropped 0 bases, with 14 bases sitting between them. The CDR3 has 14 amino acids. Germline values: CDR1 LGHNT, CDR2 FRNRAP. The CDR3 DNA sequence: TGTGCTGGCATAGGGCCATACTCTGGAAACACCATATATTTT. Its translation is CAGIGPYSGNTIYF.

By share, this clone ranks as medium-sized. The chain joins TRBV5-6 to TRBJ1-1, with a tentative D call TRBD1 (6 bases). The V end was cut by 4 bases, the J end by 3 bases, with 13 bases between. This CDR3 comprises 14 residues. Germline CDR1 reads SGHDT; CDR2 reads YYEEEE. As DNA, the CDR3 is TGTGCCAGCAGCCCCGGTGGGGGGCACACTGAAGCTTTCTTT. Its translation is CASSPGGGHTEAFF.

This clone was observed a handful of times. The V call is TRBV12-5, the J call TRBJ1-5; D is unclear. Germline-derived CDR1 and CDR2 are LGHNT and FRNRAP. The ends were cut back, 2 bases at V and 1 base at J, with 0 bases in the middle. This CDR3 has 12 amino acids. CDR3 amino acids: CASGLSNQPQHF. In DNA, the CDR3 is TGTGCTAGTGGTTTGAGCAATCAGCCCCAGCATTTT.

The CDR3 protein is CASSDADGPENTEAFF. CDR3 nucleotide sequence: TGTGCCAGTAGTGACGCGGACGGGCCGGAGAACACTGAAGCTTTCTTT. This chain uses TRBV19 with TRBJ1-1; no reliable D call. Trimming left V 5 bases short and J 1 base short, with 17 bases between. Germline V gives CDR1 LNHDA, CDR2 SQIVND (reference sequence). CDR3 size: 16 residues.

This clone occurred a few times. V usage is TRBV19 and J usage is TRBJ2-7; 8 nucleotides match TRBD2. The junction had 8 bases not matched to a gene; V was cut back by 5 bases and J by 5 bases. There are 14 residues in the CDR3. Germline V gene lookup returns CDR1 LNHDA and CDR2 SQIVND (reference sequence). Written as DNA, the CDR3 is TGTGCCAGTAGTCTCGGCGGGAGGATCCACGAGCAGTACTTC. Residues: CASSLGGRIHEQYF.

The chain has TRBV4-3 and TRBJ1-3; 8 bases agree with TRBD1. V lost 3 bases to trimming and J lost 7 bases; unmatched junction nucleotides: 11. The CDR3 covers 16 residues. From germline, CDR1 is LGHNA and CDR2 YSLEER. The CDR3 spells CASSHDAGQGGNTIYF. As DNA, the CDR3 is TGCGCCAGCAGCCATGATGCCGGACAGGGTGGGAACACCATATATTTT.

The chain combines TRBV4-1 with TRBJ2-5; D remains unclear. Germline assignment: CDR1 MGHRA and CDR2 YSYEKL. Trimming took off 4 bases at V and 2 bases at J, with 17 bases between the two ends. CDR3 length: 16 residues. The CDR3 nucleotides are TGCGCCAGCAGCCCCGAAGGTTTAGCCCCACAAGAGACCCAGTACTTC. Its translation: CASSPEGLAPQETQYF.

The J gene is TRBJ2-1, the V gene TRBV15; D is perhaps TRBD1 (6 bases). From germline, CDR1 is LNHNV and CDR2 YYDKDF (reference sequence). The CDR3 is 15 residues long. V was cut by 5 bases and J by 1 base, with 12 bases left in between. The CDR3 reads CATSSNRDSYNEQFF. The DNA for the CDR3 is TGTGCCACCAGCTCTAACAGGGATTCCTACAATGAGCAGTTCTTC.

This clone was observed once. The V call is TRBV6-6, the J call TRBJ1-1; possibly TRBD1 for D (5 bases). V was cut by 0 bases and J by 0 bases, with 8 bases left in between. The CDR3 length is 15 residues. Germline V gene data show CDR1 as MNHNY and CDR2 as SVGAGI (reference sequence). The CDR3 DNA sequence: TGTGCCAGCAGTTACTCGTTGGGGGTGAACACTGAAGCTTTCTTT. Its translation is CASSYSLGVNTEAFF.

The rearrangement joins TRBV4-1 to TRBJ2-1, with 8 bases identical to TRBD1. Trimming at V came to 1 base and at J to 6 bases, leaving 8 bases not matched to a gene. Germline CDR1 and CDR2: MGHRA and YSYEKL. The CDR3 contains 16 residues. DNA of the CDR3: TGCGCCAGCAGCCAAGGGGCGGCAGGGGGCCTCAATGAGCAGTTCTTC. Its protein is CASSQGAAGGLNEQFF.

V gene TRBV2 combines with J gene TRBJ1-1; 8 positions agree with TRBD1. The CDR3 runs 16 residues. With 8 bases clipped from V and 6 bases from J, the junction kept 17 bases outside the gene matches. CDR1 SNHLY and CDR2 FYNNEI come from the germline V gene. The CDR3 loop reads CASPLRTGIKDAEAFF. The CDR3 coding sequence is TGTGCCAGCCCCCTCCGGACAGGGATTAAGGACGCTGAAGCTTTCTTT.

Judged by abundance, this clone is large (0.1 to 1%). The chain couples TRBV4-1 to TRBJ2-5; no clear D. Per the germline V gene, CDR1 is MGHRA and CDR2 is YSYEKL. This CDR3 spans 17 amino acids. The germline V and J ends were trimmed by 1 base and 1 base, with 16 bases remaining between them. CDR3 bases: TGCGCCAGCAGCCAAGCCATCCCGGGCCGCTCCCAAGAGACCCAGTACTTC. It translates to CASSQAIPGRSQETQYF.

The CDR3 DNA reads TGTGCCAGCAGCTTAGTACAAGTGACAGATACGCAGTATTTT. Its protein product is CASSLVQVTDTQYF. The chain joins TRBV7-9 to TRBJ2-3, with D uncertain. V lost 1 base and J lost 3, with 8 bases in between. The germline V gene encodes CDR1 SEHNR and CDR2 FQNEAQ (reference sequence). This CDR3 is built from 14 residues.

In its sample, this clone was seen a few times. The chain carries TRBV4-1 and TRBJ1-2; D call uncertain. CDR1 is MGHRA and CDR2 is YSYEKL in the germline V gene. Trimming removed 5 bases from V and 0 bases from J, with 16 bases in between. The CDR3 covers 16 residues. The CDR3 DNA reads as TGCGCCAGCAGCTCCCCCGGGAGGTCAACTAACTATGGCTACACCTTC. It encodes CASSSPGRSTNYGYTF.

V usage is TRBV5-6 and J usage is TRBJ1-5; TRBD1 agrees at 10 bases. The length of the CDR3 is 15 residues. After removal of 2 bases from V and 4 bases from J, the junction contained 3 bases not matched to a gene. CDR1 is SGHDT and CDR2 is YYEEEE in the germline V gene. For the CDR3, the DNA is TGTGCCAGCAGCTTAGACAGGGGGCGAAATCAGCCCCAGCATTTT. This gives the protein CASSLDRGRNQPQHF.

In DNA, the CDR3 is TGTGCCAGCAGGAAAATGCCCCCGACTGCCTCCTACGAGCAGTACTTC. This gives the protein CASRKMPPTASYEQYF. The chain is built from TRBV27 and TRBJ2-7, with D unresolved. V gave up 6 bases and J gave up 0 bases, with 18 bases separating them. Looked up from germline, CDR1 is MNHEY and CDR2 is SMNVEV (reference sequence). The CDR3 consists of 16 residues.

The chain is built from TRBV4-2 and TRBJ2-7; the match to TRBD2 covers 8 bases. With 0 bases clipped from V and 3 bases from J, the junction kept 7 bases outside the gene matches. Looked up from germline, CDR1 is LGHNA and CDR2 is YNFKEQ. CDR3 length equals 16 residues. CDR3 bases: TGTGCCAGCAGCCAAGATCCCAGCGGGGGTTACTACGAGCAGTACTTC. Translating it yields CASSQDPSGGYYEQYF.

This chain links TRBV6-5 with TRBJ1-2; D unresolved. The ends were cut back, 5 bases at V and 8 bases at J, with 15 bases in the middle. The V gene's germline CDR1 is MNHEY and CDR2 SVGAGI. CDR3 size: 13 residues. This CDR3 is CASSLARSWGYTF. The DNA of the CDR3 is TGTGCCAGCAGTCTAGCCCGGTCGTGGGGCTACACCTTC.

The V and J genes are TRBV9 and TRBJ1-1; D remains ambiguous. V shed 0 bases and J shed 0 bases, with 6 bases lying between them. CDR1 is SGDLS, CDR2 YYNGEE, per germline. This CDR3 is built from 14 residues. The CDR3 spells CASSVVNVNTEAFF. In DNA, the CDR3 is TGTGCCAGCAGCGTAGTAAACGTGAACACTGAAGCTTTCTTT.

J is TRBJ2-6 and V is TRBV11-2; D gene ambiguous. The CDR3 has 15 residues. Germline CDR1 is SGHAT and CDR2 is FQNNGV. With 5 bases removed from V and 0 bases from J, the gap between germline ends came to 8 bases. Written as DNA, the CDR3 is TGTGCCAGCAGCCCACCCCCCTCTGGGGCCAACGTCCTGACTTTC. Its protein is CASSPPPSGANVLTF.

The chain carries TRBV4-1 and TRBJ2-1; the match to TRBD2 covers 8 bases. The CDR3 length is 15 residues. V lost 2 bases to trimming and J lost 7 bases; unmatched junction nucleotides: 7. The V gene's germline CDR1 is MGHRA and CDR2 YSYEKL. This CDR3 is CASSQFRGGRNEQFF. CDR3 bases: TGCGCCAGCAGCCAATTTCGGGGGGGCCGGAATGAGCAGTTCTTC.

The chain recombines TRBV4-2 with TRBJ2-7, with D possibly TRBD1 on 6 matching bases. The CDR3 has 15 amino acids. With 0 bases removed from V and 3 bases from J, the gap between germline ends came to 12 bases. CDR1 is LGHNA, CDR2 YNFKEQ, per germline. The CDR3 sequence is CASSQETGPLYEQYF. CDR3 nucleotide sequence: TGTGCCAGCAGCCAAGAAACAGGGCCCCTCTACGAGCAGTACTTC.

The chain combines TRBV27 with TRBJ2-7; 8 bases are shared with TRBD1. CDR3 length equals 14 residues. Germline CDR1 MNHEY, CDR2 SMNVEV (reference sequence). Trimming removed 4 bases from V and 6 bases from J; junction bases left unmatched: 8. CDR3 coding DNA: TGTGCCAGCAGTTCTAGGACAGGGATGGTCGAGCAGTACTTC. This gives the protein CASSSRTGMVEQYF.